The 5 T cell receptor beta chains below all came from one sample that was sequenced in a study of blood T cell repertoires in COVID-19. Sequencing used immunoSEQ multiplex PCR; TCRdb keeps in-frame clones, though not all of them. This sample carries around 200,000 clones, roughly 85% of them seen once, and the ten largest clones take roughly 9.8%. The specimen sequenced was peripheral blood. The receptors derive from a human donor with active or convalescent COVID-19. The donor label of this sample is uncertain.

This chain connects TRBV5-1 to TRBJ1-2, with no clear D. The CDR3 is 14 residues long. V gave up 0 bases and J gave up 4 bases, with 10 bases separating them. Germline lookup yields CDR1 SGHRS and CDR2 YFSETQ. The DNA of the CDR3 is TGCGCCAGCAGCTTGGGCCAGGCGCGCTATGGCTACACCTTC. Translated: CASSLGQARYGYTF.

This chain connects TRBV4-3 to TRBJ2-1, with unresolved D. CDR1 is LGHNA and CDR2 is YSLEER in the germline V gene. Trimming removed 1 base at V and 8 bases at J, with 9 bases between. The CDR3 covers 13 residues. The CDR3 protein is CASSQGPVDEQFF. DNA of the CDR3: TGCGCCAGCAGCCAAGGTCCCGTAGATGAGCAGTTCTTC.

The rearrangement joins TRBV3-1 (or the pseudogene TRBV3-2) to TRBJ2-7; 12 positions match TRBD2. The CDR3 consists of 18 residues. V gave up 0 bases and J gave up 6 bases; unmatched junction bases: 12. Per germline, CDR1 LGHDT and CDR2 YNNKEL (reference sequence). The CDR3 DNA reads as TGTGCCAGCAGCCAAGAATTTGGGCTAGCGGGAGGGCCGGGCGAGCAGTACTTC. Translated: CASSQEFGLAGGPGEQYF.

The V and J genes are TRBV2 and TRBJ2-1, with D possibly matching TRBD2 (5 bases). This CDR3 has 15 amino acids. The germline gives CDR1 SNHLY, CDR2 FYNNEI. Trimming took 6 bases from V and 1 from J, leaving 13 bases between them. This CDR3 reads CASSPDSSSYNEQFF. The CDR3 nucleotides read TGTGCCAGCAGCCCGGACTCCTCTTCCTACAATGAGCAGTTCTTC.

V gene TRBV28 combines with J gene TRBJ2-7, with 14 bases fitting TRBD2. From germline, CDR1 is MDHEN and CDR2 SYDVKM. The CDR3 totals 16 residues. V lost 4 bases and J lost 5; bases outside the gene matches: 7. The CDR3 bases are TGTGCCAGCAGTTGGGGACTAGCGGGAGAAAGTGACGAGCAGTACTTC. This codes for CASSWGLAGESDEQYF. Full variable domain (missing parts from reference TRBV28 and TRBJ2-7): DVKVTQSSRYLVKRTGEKVFLECVQDMDHENMFWYRQDPGLGLRLIYFSYDVKMKEKGDIPEGYSVSREKKERFSLILESASTNQTSMYLCASSWGLAGESDEQYFGPGTRLTVT.